This T cell receptor (beta chain) was documented in a study of shared clonotypes between healthy human individuals. V trimming: 6 bases; J trimming: 7 bases; junction bases outside the gene matches: 10. In germline, CDR1 is MDHEN, CDR2 SYDVKM. The CDR3 has 15 amino acids. Donors, without exception, were Caucasian adults residing in Nashville, Tennessee. CD45RO+ cells joined CCR7-negative CD45RA+ TemRA cells to form CD8 memory. Original processing methods: With immunoSEQ giving junction-only sequences and no quality scores, filtering differed. Clones were sequenced by immunoSEQ multiplex PCR, and TCRdb holds only the in-frame ones, with some missing. The DNA was the basis for D and trimming; V, J and clone size are from that table. The sample carries about 100,000 clones, about 70% recorded once.

The genes are TRBV28 and TRBJ2-1; 9 bases line up with TRBD2. The TCR comes from a woman aged 25 to 39 in good health. The specimen was memory CD8+ T cells sorted from blood. Subset defined: CD45RO+ cells pooled with CCR7-negative TemRA cells. The chain's CDR3 is CASSLGVAGANEQFF. The CDR3 bases are TGTGCCAGCAGCCTCGGGGTAGCGGGAGCAAATGAGCAGTTCTTC. Looking up the rest from reference TRBV28 and TRBJ2-1 gives the full variable domain: DVKVTQSSRYLVKRTGEKVFLECVQDMDHENMFWYRQDPGLGLRLIYFSYDVKMKEKGDIPEGYSVSREKKERFSLILESASTNQTSMYLCASSLGVAGANEQFFGPGTRLTVL.